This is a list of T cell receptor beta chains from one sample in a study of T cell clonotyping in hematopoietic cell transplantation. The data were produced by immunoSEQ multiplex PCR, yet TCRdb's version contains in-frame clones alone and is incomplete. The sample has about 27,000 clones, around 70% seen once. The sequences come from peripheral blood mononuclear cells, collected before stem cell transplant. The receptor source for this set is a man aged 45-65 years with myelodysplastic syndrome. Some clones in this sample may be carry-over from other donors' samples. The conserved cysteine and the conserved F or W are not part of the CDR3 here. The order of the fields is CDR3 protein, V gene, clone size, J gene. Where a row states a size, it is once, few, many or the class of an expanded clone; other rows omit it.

CDR3aa: SVTIQGGSNQPQH
v_gene: TRBV29-1
abundance: -
j_gene: TRBJ1-5

CDR3aa: AWSTARKPQY
v_gene: TRBV30
abundance: few
j_gene: TRBJ2-5

CDR3aa: ASSLDPADTQY
v_gene: TRBV11-2
abundance: -
j_gene: TRBJ2-3

CDR3aa: ASSQEVTGRDGYT
v_gene: TRBV4-3
abundance: -
j_gene: TRBJ1-2

CDR3aa: ASSLASGSGANVLT
v_gene: TRBV7-2
abundance: -
j_gene: TRBJ2-6

CDR3aa: ASSPGLGGSYEQY
v_gene: TRBV5-1
abundance: -
j_gene: TRBJ2-7

CDR3aa: ASSFGVVTQY
v_gene: TRBV25-1
abundance: -
j_gene: TRBJ2-5

CDR3aa: AWLGREGYEQY
v_gene: TRBV30
abundance: -
j_gene: TRBJ2-7

CDR3aa: ASRPPRTYEQY
v_gene: TRBV6-1
abundance: -
j_gene: TRBJ2-7

CDR3aa: ASSSDRGPYEQY
v_gene: TRBV5-1
abundance: -
j_gene: TRBJ2-7

CDR3aa: ASRPERTGRTEAF
v_gene: TRBV6-6
abundance: once
j_gene: TRBJ1-1

CDR3aa: SVVGAGLGEKLF
v_gene: TRBV29-1
abundance: -
j_gene: TRBJ1-4

CDR3aa: SVGTAGASQPQH
v_gene: TRBV29-1
abundance: -
j_gene: TRBJ1-5

CDR3aa: ATLTSEDEQY
v_gene: TRBV10-3
abundance: -
j_gene: TRBJ2-7

CDR3aa: ASSHQGSYEQY
v_gene: TRBV4-1
abundance: -
j_gene: TRBJ2-7

CDR3aa: ASSRFDLIYEQY
v_gene: TRBV5-4
abundance: -
j_gene: TRBJ2-7

CDR3aa: ASQAPGANVLT
v_gene: TRBV6-7
abundance: -
j_gene: TRBJ2-6

CDR3aa: AWSVLPTYEQY
v_gene: TRBV30
abundance: -
j_gene: TRBJ2-7

CDR3aa: ASSREAGGRTEAF
v_gene: TRBV18
abundance: -
j_gene: TRBJ1-1

CDR3aa: ASSVGGATNEKLF
v_gene: TRBV9
abundance: -
j_gene: TRBJ1-4

CDR3aa: ASSDRVNGYT
v_gene: TRBV6-5
abundance: -
j_gene: TRBJ1-2

CDR3aa: ASRPRTASYEQY
v_gene: TRBV5-1
abundance: once
j_gene: TRBJ2-7

CDR3aa: AWNVGPYEQY
v_gene: TRBV30
abundance: -
j_gene: TRBJ2-7

CDR3aa: ASSLDRLRSNQPQH
v_gene: TRBV7-2
abundance: -
j_gene: TRBJ1-5

CDR3aa: ASSPGTTYEQY
v_gene: TRBV18
abundance: few
j_gene: TRBJ2-7

CDR3aa: ASSKSGGAVTGELF
v_gene: TRBV7-2
abundance: -
j_gene: TRBJ2-2

CDR3aa: AWSGKRNEQF
v_gene: TRBV30
abundance: -
j_gene: TRBJ2-1

CDR3aa: ASRSPGQTEGYEQY
v_gene: TRBV28
abundance: -
j_gene: TRBJ2-7

CDR3aa: SVDLTTEAF
v_gene: TRBV29-1
abundance: few
j_gene: TRBJ1-1

CDR3aa: ASSYSEETQY
v_gene: TRBV6-5
abundance: -
j_gene: TRBJ2-5

CDR3aa: ASSRTEGQPQH
v_gene: TRBV28
abundance: few
j_gene: TRBJ1-5

CDR3aa: ASRSGGRHYEQY
v_gene: TRBV28
abundance: -
j_gene: TRBJ2-7

CDR3aa: SARTGNMEY
v_gene: TRBV20-1
abundance: -
j_gene: TRBJ2-7

CDR3aa: ASMGLTSGANVLT
v_gene: TRBV6-1
abundance: -
j_gene: TRBJ2-6

CDR3aa: ASSLYGNLCT
v_gene: TRBV7-3
abundance: few
j_gene: TRBJ1-2